What follows are 8 T cell receptor beta chains derived from one specimen sequenced in a study of T cell clones after liver transplantation. Clones were sequenced by immunoSEQ multiplex PCR, and TCRdb holds only the in-frame ones, with some missing. The data show 55,000 to 80,000 clones, with roughly nine tenths seen just once and roughly 2.5% held by the top ten. The specimen comprised CD4+ T cells from blood, sampled before liver transplant. The source is a human donor who received a liver transplant.

The rearrangement links TRBV7-2 to TRBJ2-7, with TRBD1 matching over 9 bases. Germline trimming cut 3 bases from V and 5 bases from J; bases unmatched to any gene: 5. CDR3 length: 14 residues. The germline CDR1 and CDR2 sequences are SGHTA and FQGNSA. The CDR3 coding sequence is TGTGCCAGCAGCTTTGGGACAGGGCTCAACGAGCAGTACTTC. This encodes CASSFGTGLNEQYF. Full variable domain (missing parts from reference TRBV7-2 and TRBJ2-7): GAGVSQSPSNKVTEKGKDVELRCDPISGHTALYWYRQSLGQGLEFLIYFQGNSAPDKSGLPSDRFSAERTGGSVSTLTIQRTQQEDSAVYLCASSFGTGLNEQYFGPGTRLTVT.

The gene calls are TRBV5-6 and TRBJ2-1, with TRBD2 as a possible D gene (6 bases). The V end lost 3 bases, the J end lost 0 bases, and 13 bases lay between the germline ends. Germline V gene lookup returns CDR1 SGHDT and CDR2 YYEEEE. The CDR3 covers 16 residues. The CDR3 bases are TGTGCCAGCAGCTCGACTAGGCTCAGCTCCTACAATGAGCAGTTCTTC. Protein: CASSSTRLSSYNEQFF.

In this sample, this clone turned up once. The rearrangement uses TRBV5-4 and TRBJ2-1, with 10 positions matching TRBD2. Germline CDR1 reads SGHNT; CDR2 reads YYREEE (reference sequence). The CDR3 is 18 amino acids. V dropped 4 bases and J dropped 1; count of bases not matched to a gene: 11. The CDR3 region is CASSPGEIAGGSYNEQFF. The CDR3 DNA reads TGTGCCAGCAGCCCAGGTGAAATAGCGGGAGGTTCCTACAATGAGCAGTTCTTC.

V gene TRBV28 combines with J gene TRBJ1-2; tentative D call: TRBD1 (6 bases). Germline values: CDR1 MDHEN, CDR2 SYDVKM. The V gene lost 6 bases and the J gene lost 4 bases, with 15 bases spanning the gap. This CDR3 contains 14 residues. CDR3 bases: TGTGCCAGCAGATCAGGACAGTCTGCCTATGGCTACACCTTC. This gives the protein CASRSGQSAYGYTF.

The rearrangement links TRBV11-3 to TRBJ2-7, with TRBD2 identical over 9 bases. With V trimmed by 0 bases and J by 0 bases, 6 bases remained unmatched. CDR1 SGHNT and CDR2 YENEEA come from the germline V gene. There are 17 residues in the CDR3. CDR3: CASSLETGTSFSYEQYF. CDR3 nucleotide sequence: TGTGCCAGCAGCTTAGAAACCGGGACTAGCTTCTCCTACGAGCAGTACTTC.

The V call is TRBV7-2, the J call TRBJ2-1; no reliable D call. Per the germline V gene, CDR1 is SGHTA and CDR2 is FQGNSA. CDR3 length equals 14 residues. V lost 4 bases and J lost 7, with 14 bases in between. The CDR3 DNA reads as TGTGCCAGCAGCTCCTACCCTCGGGTAAATGAGCAGTTCTTC. The encoded protein is CASSSYPRVNEQFF.

The chain has TRBV4-1 and TRBJ2-1; D remains unclear. This CDR3 is built from 12 residues. Trimming shortened V by 2 bases and J by 4 bases, and 3 bases separated the two germline ends. Germline values: CDR1 MGHRA, CDR2 YSYEKL. CDR3: CASSQPYNEQFF. In nucleotides, the CDR3 is TGCGCCAGCAGCCAACCTTACAATGAGCAGTTCTTC.

V usage is TRBV7-2 and J usage is TRBJ1-4, with D tentatively TRBD1 (6 bases). The CDR3 covers 16 residues. Germline V gene data show CDR1 as SGHTA and CDR2 as FQGNSA. Trimming cost V 5 bases and J 0 bases, with 13 bases left between them. This CDR3 is CASSTRTVATNEKLFF. The CDR3 coding sequence is TGTGCCAGCAGCACAAGGACAGTGGCAACTAATGAAAAACTGTTTTTT.